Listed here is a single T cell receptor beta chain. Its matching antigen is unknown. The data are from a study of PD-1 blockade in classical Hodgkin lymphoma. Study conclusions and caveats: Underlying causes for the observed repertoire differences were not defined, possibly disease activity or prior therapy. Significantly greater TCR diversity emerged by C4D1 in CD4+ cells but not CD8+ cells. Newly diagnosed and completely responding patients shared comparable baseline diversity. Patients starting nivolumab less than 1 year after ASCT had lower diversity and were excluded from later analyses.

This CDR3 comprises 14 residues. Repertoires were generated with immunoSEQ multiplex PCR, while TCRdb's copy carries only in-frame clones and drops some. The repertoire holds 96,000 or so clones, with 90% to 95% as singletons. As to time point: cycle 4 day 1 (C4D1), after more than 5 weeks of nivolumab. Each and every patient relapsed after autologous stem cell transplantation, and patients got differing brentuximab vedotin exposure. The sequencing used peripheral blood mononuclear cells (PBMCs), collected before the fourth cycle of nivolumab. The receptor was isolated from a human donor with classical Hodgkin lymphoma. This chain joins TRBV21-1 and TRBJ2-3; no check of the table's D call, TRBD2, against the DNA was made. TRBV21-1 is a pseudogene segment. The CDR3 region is CASSPTRFTDTQYF. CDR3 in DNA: TGTGCCAGCAGCCCTACCCGGTTCACAGATACGCAGTATTTT.